Each of the 29 T cell receptor beta chains below was sequenced from the same sample in a study of graft-versus-host responses after intestinal transplantation. Their antigen targets remain unknown. Using immunoSEQ multiplex PCR, the repertoire was profiled, and TCRdb retains in-frame clones only, with some absent. Counted here are about 90,000 clones, 83% occurring once; the ten biggest clones make up approximately 18%. The input for sequencing was unstimulated CD8+ T cells sorted from spleen or lymph node cells, taken before intestinal transplant. These receptor sequences come from a human donor who received an intestinal transplant.

The V gene is TRBV5-1, the J gene TRBJ2-5; the match to TRBD1 covers 7 bases. V shed 4 bases, J shed 2 bases, and the junction held 8 bases outside the gene matches. This CDR3 region has 15 residues. Looked up from germline, CDR1 is SGHRS and CDR2 is YFSETQ. CDR3 coding DNA: TGCGCCAGCAGCCCCGACCGACAGGGTCAAGAGACCCAGTACTTC. It is translated as CASSPDRQGQETQYF.

J is TRBJ2-2 and V is TRBV1. TRBV1 counts as a pseudogene. This CDR3 contains 16 residues. DNA for the CDR3: TGCACCAGCAGCCAGGTGGGACGGGCGAACACCGGGGAGCTGTTTTTT. The encoded protein is CTSSQVGRANTGELFF.

The chain combines TRBV18 with TRBJ2-7, with D perhaps TRBD1 or TRBD2 (5 bases each). V shed 3 bases and J shed 3 bases, with 15 bases lying between them. Germline CDR1 and CDR2: KGHSH and LQKENI. The CDR3 covers 15 residues. CDR3 amino acids: CASSPGTPKYYEQYF. Here the CDR3 DNA reads TGTGCCAGCTCACCCGGGACCCCCAAGTACTACGAGCAGTACTTC.

This clone was detected a few times. A junction end diverges from the germline sequence, so it may reflect a read error. The chain carries TRBV6-1 and TRBJ2-7; possibly TRBD1 for D (5 bases). The length of the CDR3 is 11 residues. Germline CDR1 and CDR2: MNHNS and SASEGT. CDR3 DNA: TGTGCCAGCAGTGAAGCGGCAGGGCTTAACTTC. Its translation: CASSEAAGLNF.

Only one count was recorded for this clone. This chain links TRBV5-1 with TRBJ1-1; 10 positions agree with TRBD1. The germline gives CDR1 SGHRS, CDR2 YFSETQ. The CDR3 is 16 residues long. Trimming took 3 bases from V and 0 from J; bases not matched to a gene: 5. The CDR3, as DNA: TGCGCCAGCAGCTCCCCGGGACAGGGGCTGAACACTGAAGCTTTCTTT. It yields the protein CASSSPGQGLNTEAFF.

The chain joins TRBV9 to TRBJ2-1; maybe TRBD1 (6 bases). V lost 4 bases and J lost 5, with 16 bases in between. The germline gives CDR1 SGDLS, CDR2 YYNGEE. The CDR3 covers 15 residues. The CDR3 region has the DNA TGTGCCAGCAGCTTAAACAGGGAAAGTAACAATGAGCAGTTCTTC. It specifies CASSLNRESNNEQFF.

The V gene is TRBV27, the J gene TRBJ1-5, with D perhaps matching TRBD1 (6 bases). The V end was cut by 6 bases, the J end by 7 bases, with 16 bases between. Germline CDR1 reads MNHEY; CDR2 reads SMNVEV (reference sequence). The CDR3 sequence is 14 residues long. The chain's CDR3 is CASSLAGAWQPQHF. The CDR3 DNA reads TGTGCCAGCAGCCTAGCAGGGGCTTGGCAGCCCCAGCATTTT.

This clone was counted once. The chain couples TRBV5-6 to TRBJ2-7; D tentatively reads TRBD1 or TRBD2 (6 bases each). V gave up 0 bases and J gave up 3 bases, with 22 bases separating them. The CDR3 loop spans 18 amino acids. Per germline, CDR1 SGHDT and CDR2 YYEEEE. CDR3 nucleotide sequence: TGTGCCAGCAGCTTGGGTGGGACTTTCGGGGGCACCTACTACGAGCAGTACTTC. It yields the protein CASSLGGTFGGTYYEQYF.

The genes are TRBV4-1 and TRBJ1-5, with D perhaps matching TRBD1 (5 bases). The CDR3 runs to 14 residues. Germline V gene lookup returns CDR1 MGHRA and CDR2 YSYEKL. With 2 bases removed from V and 5 bases from J, the gap between germline ends came to 10 bases. CDR3 sequence: CASSQPGWDQPQHF. The CDR3 DNA sequence: TGCGCCAGCAGCCAACCAGGGTGGGATCAGCCCCAGCATTTT.

The rearrangement uses TRBV27 and TRBJ2-7, with D possibly matching TRBD2 (5 bases). There are 16 residues in the CDR3. CDR1 is MNHEY and CDR2 is SMNVEV in the germline V gene (reference sequence). Trimming took off 5 bases at V and 4 bases at J, with 21 bases between the two ends. CDR3 in amino acids: CASSPPFTTTIYEQYF. The DNA of the CDR3 is TGTGCCAGCAGTCCCCCCTTCACCACGACTATATACGAGCAGTACTTC.

This chain connects TRBV7-4 to TRBJ2-5, with D unclear. This CDR3 is built from 13 residues. The V and J ends lost 2 bases and 5 bases respectively, with 9 bases between them. Germline loops: CDR1 SGHVT, CDR2 SQSDAQ. CDR3 residues: CASSLWGKETQYF. The CDR3, as DNA: TGTGCCAGCAGCTTATGGGGAAAGGAGACCCAGTACTTC.

The chain carries TRBV11-2 and TRBJ2-3, with no clear D. The germline V gene encodes CDR1 SGHAT and CDR2 FQNNGV. The CDR3 has 13 residues. V was cut by 0 bases and J by 7 bases, with 8 bases left in between. This CDR3 reads CASSLESDYTQYF. For the CDR3, the DNA is TGTGCCAGCAGCTTAGAGTCGGATTATACGCAGTATTTT.

The chain is built from TRBV2 and TRBJ2-7; TRBD2 might be the D (6 bases). The CDR3 totals 12 residues. The germline V gene has CDR1 SNHLY and CDR2 FYNNEI. V gave up 6 bases and J gave up 3 bases, with 9 bases separating them. Written as DNA, the CDR3 is TGTGCCAGCAGGGGACTCAACTACGAGCAGTACTTC. Protein sequence: CASRGLNYEQYF.

The chain recombines TRBV27 with TRBJ2-5, with 13 positions matching TRBD2. This CDR3 contains 15 residues. The germline V gene has CDR1 MNHEY and CDR2 SMNVEV (reference sequence). V was clipped by 1 base and J by 4 bases; unmatched bases: 0. CDR3 nucleotide sequence: TGTGCCAGCAGTTTATGGACTAGCGGGAGAGAGACCCAGTACTTC. Amino acids: CASSLWTSGRETQYF.

V gene TRBV6-5 combines with J gene TRBJ2-3; possible D gene TRBD2, 6 bases. The V and J ends lost 3 bases and 3 bases respectively, with 13 bases between them. Looked up from germline, CDR1 is MNHEY and CDR2 is SVGAGI. The CDR3 contains 15 residues. The CDR3: CASSYIGSGTDTQYF. The CDR3 nucleotides are TGTGCCAGCAGTTATATTGGGAGCGGGACAGATACGCAGTATTTT.

This clone was recorded only once. The chain employs TRBV5-4 and TRBJ2-4; either TRBD1 or TRBD2 may supply D (6 bases each). CDR1 is SGHNT and CDR2 is YYREEE in the germline V gene (reference sequence). V lost 7 bases and J 11 bases, leaving 22 bases between the germline ends. The CDR3 runs to 14 residues. CDR3 in amino acids: CASGGQVPGGVQYF. The CDR3 DNA is TGTGCCAGCGGGGGGCAGGTGCCAGGAGGCGTTCAGTACTTC.

The gene calls are TRBV7-6 and TRBJ2-7, with TRBD1 matching over 7 bases. With V trimmed by 3 bases and J by 4 bases, 6 bases remained unmatched. The CDR3 contains 14 residues. The V gene's germline CDR1 is SGHVS and CDR2 FNYEAQ. CDR3 residues: CASSFTGATYEQYF. CDR3 coding DNA: TGTGCCAGCAGCTTTACAGGGGCAACTTACGAGCAGTACTTC.

This chain connects TRBV27 to TRBJ2-3, with D uncertain. Trimming removed 1 base from V and 0 bases from J, with 17 bases in between. The length of the CDR3 is 18 residues. Germline V gives CDR1 MNHEY, CDR2 SMNVEV (reference sequence). The CDR3: CASSLLKPLGPSTDTQYF. DNA for the CDR3: TGTGCCAGCAGTTTATTGAAACCCCTCGGGCCTAGCACAGATACGCAGTATTTT.

V and J are TRBV15 and TRBJ1-1, with D perhaps matching TRBD1 (5 bases). The CDR3 is 17 amino acids. Looked up from germline, CDR1 is LNHNV and CDR2 is YYDKDF (reference sequence). Trimming took 0 bases from V and 1 from J, leaving 15 bases between them. The CDR3 loop reads CATSRDLVEGTNTEAFF. CDR3 nucleotides: TGTGCCACCAGCAGAGATCTTGTCGAGGGGACGAACACTGAAGCTTTCTTT.

This clone was picked up many times. This sequence is one base from a far larger clone and is likely a read error. This sample also contains other DNA sequences that code for the same CDR3. V and J are TRBV2 and TRBJ2-2, with 7 positions matching TRBD1. The V and J ends lost 6 bases and 6 bases, in that order; junction bases with no gene match: 7. CDR1 is SNHLY and CDR2 is FYNNEI in the germline V gene. The CDR3 has 14 residues. The CDR3 region is CASSGTVNSGELFF. CDR3 DNA sequence: TGTGCCAGCAGCGGGACAGTCAACTCCGGGGAGCTGTTTTTT.

The chain carries TRBV13 and TRBJ1-2; 8 bases agree with TRBD1. In germline, CDR1 is PRHDT, CDR2 FYEKMQ (reference sequence). This CDR3 is 13 amino acids long. The V and J ends lost 5 bases and 3 bases, in that order; junction bases with no gene match: 2. CDR3: CASSTDRDYGYTF. CDR3 DNA sequence: TGTGCCAGCAGCACGGACAGGGACTATGGCTACACCTTC.

V usage is TRBV5-1 and J usage is TRBJ2-5, with D possibly TRBD1 on 5 matching bases. The V and J ends lost 0 bases and 0 bases respectively, with 9 bases between them. This CDR3 contains 15 residues. Germline assignment: CDR1 SGHRS and CDR2 YFSETQ. CDR3 amino acids: CASSLEGAHQETQYF. The DNA of the CDR3 is TGCGCCAGCAGCTTGGAAGGGGCCCACCAAGAGACCCAGTACTTC.

This chain joins TRBV10-2 and TRBJ2-3, with no clear D. Germline assignment: CDR1 WSHSY and CDR2 SAAADI. This CDR3 has 12 residues. V lost 3 bases to trimming and J lost 6 bases, with 7 bases between them. The CDR3 DNA sequence: TGCGCCAGCAGTGACCAGGAGGATACGCAGTATTTT. It specifies CASSDQEDTQYF.

CDR3 amino acids: CASSHPRQARSGANVLTF. CDR3 bases: TGTGCCAGCAGCCATCCCCGACAGGCCCGCTCTGGGGCCAACGTCCTGACTTTC. This chain connects TRBV7-6 to TRBJ2-6; TRBD1 is a possible D gene (6 bases). Looked up from germline, CDR1 is SGHVS and CDR2 is FNYEAQ. The CDR3 extends over 18 amino acids. Trimming shortened V by 5 bases and J by 0 bases, and 17 bases separated the two germline ends.

The chain couples TRBV19 to TRBJ2-2; D is unclear. CDR1 is LNHDA and CDR2 is SQIVND in the germline V gene (reference sequence). V was trimmed by 8 bases and J by 1 base, leaving 20 bases between them. This CDR3 spans 17 amino acids. The CDR3 nucleotides read TGTGCCAGTTATAATGACGTTGGATGGGGGAACACCGGGGAGCTGTTTTTT. This sequence encodes CASYNDVGWGNTGELFF.

This sequence joins TRBV30 and TRBJ1-3; no firm D call. Trimming removed 2 bases at V and 0 bases at J, with 8 bases between. The CDR3 contains 14 residues. Germline CDR1 and CDR2: GTSNPN and SVGIG (reference sequence). This CDR3 is CAWSYGYSGNTIYF. CDR3 nucleotides: TGTGCCTGGAGTTACGGGTACTCTGGAAACACCATATATTTT.

The rearrangement joins TRBV19 to TRBJ1-1; D is ambiguous. The CDR3 contains 15 residues. V was clipped by 3 bases and J by 3 bases, with 14 bases between them. Germline V lookup: CDR1 LNHDA, CDR2 SQIVND (reference sequence). The CDR3 nucleotides read TGTGCCAGTAGTATCGAGGAGGGATGGGACACTGAAGCTTTCTTT. It yields the protein CASSIEEGWDTEAFF.

This chain links TRBV6-6 with TRBJ1-1, with D unclear. The CDR3 has 13 amino acids. The V gene lost 0 bases and the J gene lost 3 bases, with 5 bases spanning the gap. Looked up from germline, CDR1 is MNHNY and CDR2 is SVGAGI (reference sequence). The CDR3 nucleotides read TGTGCCAGCAGTTACTCGGTGGACACTGAAGCTTTCTTT. This gives the protein CASSYSVDTEAFF.

The chain uses TRBV7-3 and TRBJ2-3, with D possibly being TRBD2 (6 bases). This CDR3 contains 17 residues. Trimming cost V 0 bases and J 0 bases, with 13 bases left between them. Germline V gene lookup returns CDR1 SGHTA and CDR2 FQGTGA. Here the CDR3 DNA reads TGTGCCAGCAGCTTAACGTTCCGGGAGACGAGCACAGATACGCAGTATTTT. Residues: CASSLTFRETSTDTQYF.